The present T cell receptor (beta chain) was sequenced within a study of Ad26.COV2.S vaccination and SARS-CoV-2 variants. The method was immunoSEQ multiplex PCR; TCRdb's version includes in-frame clones alone and lacks a portion of them. In the table there are hundreds of thousands of clones, less than 90% of which are singletons. Treatment specified: around 19 received Ad26.COV2.S at low or high dose, single or two shots; several received placebo; per-sample allocation not given. At day 63 after the first vaccine or placebo injection, samples were drawn. The V gene lost 4 bases and the J gene lost 5 bases, with 5 bases spanning the gap. CDR3 size: 11 residues. The germline V gene has CDR1 MDHEN and CDR2 SYDVKM. As to this clone: The sample has other DNA sequences that encode this CDR3 too.

The clonotype originates from a person aged 18-60 years who received the Ad26.COV2.S COVID-19 vaccine or a placebo. The specimen comprised peripheral blood, sampled in a trial of Ad26.COV2.S vaccine versus placebo. This chain connects TRBV28 to TRBJ1-2; no definite D call. Written as DNA, the CDR3 is TGTGCCAGCAGTTCGAATTATGGCTACACCTTC. Translated: CASSSNYGYTF.